The rows below give T cell receptor beta chains drawn from one sample of a study of blood T cell repertoires in COVID-19. Using immunoSEQ multiplex PCR, the repertoire was profiled, and TCRdb retains in-frame clones only, with some absent. The sample carries more than 300,000 clones, about 89% recorded once. Material: peripheral blood. These TCRs come from a woman aged 25 to 39 with COVID-19, enrolled during active disease. The CDR3 runs from the conserved cysteine through the conserved F or W. D genes are given only for firm matches. Size tells how often a clone was seen (once, few, many) or the class of an expanded clone, and some rows leave it out.

clone size: few
V gene: TRBV28
D gene: .
J gene: TRBJ1-1
CDR3 protein: CASSPSLRVNTEAFF
CDR3 DNA: TGTGCCAGCAGTCCCTCCCTGAGGGTGAACACTGAAGCTTTCTTT

clone size: .
V gene: TRBV19
D gene: .
J gene: TRBJ1-1
CDR3 protein: CASSHRTGNTEAFF
CDR3 DNA: TGTGCCAGTAGTCATCGTACAGGGAACACTGAAGCTTTCTTT

clone size: .
V gene: TRBV10-3
D gene: .
J gene: TRBJ1-2
CDR3 protein: CAISGQDYGYTF
CDR3 DNA: TGTGCCATCAGTGGACAGGACTATGGCTACACCTTC

clone size: .
V gene: TRBV29-1
D gene: TRBD2
J gene: TRBJ2-7
CDR3 protein: CSVEGLAGAEQYF
CDR3 DNA: TGCAGCGTTGAGGGACTAGCGGGAGCCGAGCAGTACTTC

clone size: .
V gene: TRBV13
D gene: TRBD2
J gene: TRBJ2-3
CDR3 protein: CASSPGTSGRADTQYF
CDR3 DNA: TGTGCCAGCAGCCCCGGGACTAGCGGGAGAGCTGATACGCAGTATTTT

clone size: once
V gene: TRBV18
D gene: .
J gene: TRBJ1-3
CDR3 protein: CASSPSEDTIYF
CDR3 DNA: TGTGCCAGCTCACCCTCCGAGGACACCATATATTTT

clone size: .
V gene: TRBV29-1
D gene: .
J gene: TRBJ2-5
CDR3 protein: CSVEVEMATQYF
CDR3 DNA: TGCAGCGTTGAAGTGGAGATGGCGACCCAGTACTTC

clone size: .
V gene: TRBV30
D gene: .
J gene: TRBJ2-7
CDR3 protein: CAWTSRWVGDKSYEQYF
CDR3 DNA: TGTGCCTGGACCTCAAGGTGGGTTGGGGACAAGTCCTACGAGCAGTACTTC

clone size: few
V gene: TRBV28
D gene: TRBD1
J gene: TRBJ2-7
CDR3 protein: CASSSGTGAYEQYF
CDR3 DNA: TGTGCCAGCAGTTCCGGGACAGGGGCCTACGAGCAGTACTTC

clone size: .
V gene: TRBV11-2
D gene: .
J gene: TRBJ1-6
CDR3 protein: CASSLGQGNGYNSPLHF
CDR3 DNA: TGTGCCAGCAGCCTCGGCCAGGGAAACGGATATAATTCACCCCTCCACTTT

clone size: .
V gene: TRBV28
D gene: TRBD1
J gene: TRBJ1-2
CDR3 protein: CASSTGTVIYGYTF
CDR3 DNA: TGTGCCAGCAGCACCGGGACAGTCATTTATGGCTACACCTTC

clone size: .
V gene: TRBV24-1
D gene: TRBD2
J gene: TRBJ2-1
CDR3 protein: CATSDHGRGYNEQFF
CDR3 DNA: TGTGCCACCAGTGATCACGGGAGGGGGTACAATGAGCAGTTCTTC

clone size: .
V gene: TRBV19
D gene: .
J gene: TRBJ2-1
CDR3 protein: CASTPLHQVQSFGEQFF
CDR3 DNA: TGTGCCAGTACCCCTCTCCACCAAGTACAGTCCTTTGGTGAGCAGTTCTTC

clone size: .
V gene: TRBV19
D gene: .
J gene: TRBJ1-5
CDR3 protein: CASRTKAYSNQPQHF
CDR3 DNA: TGTGCCAGTAGAACGAAAGCCTATAGCAATCAGCCCCAGCATTTT

clone size: .
V gene: TRBV19
D gene: .
J gene: TRBJ2-4
CDR3 protein: CASSREEAKNIQYF
CDR3 DNA: TGTGCCAGTAGTAGGGAGGAAGCCAAAAACATTCAGTACTTC

clone size: .
V gene: TRBV6-5
D gene: .
J gene: TRBJ1-3
CDR3 protein: CASSYSTGSGNTIYF
CDR3 DNA: TGTGCCAGCAGTTACTCGACGGGCTCTGGAAACACCATATATTTT

clone size: .
V gene: TRBV5-1
D gene: TRBD1
J gene: TRBJ2-5
CDR3 protein: CASSSRDRSLETQYF
CDR3 DNA: TGCGCCAGCAGCAGCCGGGACAGGTCCTTGGAGACCCAGTACTTC

clone size: .
V gene: TRBV6-2/TRBV6-3
D gene: TRBD2
J gene: TRBJ2-1
CDR3 protein: CASSYGPLTAGGSRDEQFF
CDR3 DNA: TGTGCCAGCAGTTACGGCCCCCTTACGGCTGGCGGGAGTAGGGATGAGCAGTTCTTC

clone size: .
V gene: TRBV5-1
D gene: .
J gene: TRBJ2-7
CDR3 protein: CASSSHRDDEQYF
CDR3 DNA: TGCGCCAGCAGCTCCCACAGGGACGACGAGCAGTACTTC

clone size: .
V gene: TRBV27
D gene: .
J gene: TRBJ2-7
CDR3 protein: CASTSGYEQYF
CDR3 DNA: TGTGCCAGCACCTCAGGTTACGAGCAGTACTTC

clone size: .
V gene: TRBV3-1/TRBV3-2
D gene: TRBD2
J gene: TRBJ2-3
CDR3 protein: CASSQKWFSGADTQYF
CDR3 DNA: TGTGCCAGCAGCCAAAAGTGGTTTAGCGGGGCAGATACGCAGTATTTT

clone size: .
V gene: TRBV9
D gene: .
J gene: TRBJ1-2
CDR3 protein: CASSALHGYTF
CDR3 DNA: TGTGCCAGCAGCGCCCTTCATGGCTACACCTTC

clone size: .
V gene: TRBV4-1
D gene: .
J gene: TRBJ1-5
CDR3 protein: CASSQFFISNQPQHF
CDR3 DNA: TGCGCCAGCAGCCAATTTTTCATTAGCAATCAGCCCCAGCATTTT

clone size: .
V gene: TRBV24-1
D gene: .
J gene: TRBJ2-1
CDR3 protein: CATSDLGDSGNEQFF
CDR3 DNA: TGTGCCACCAGTGACCTAGGGGACTCAGGGAATGAGCAGTTCTTC

clone size: .
V gene: TRBV24-1
D gene: .
J gene: TRBJ1-4
CDR3 protein: CATSDSRGAGEKLFF
CDR3 DNA: TGTGCCACCAGTGATTCACGGGGGGCCGGGGAAAAACTGTTTTTT

clone size: .
V gene: TRBV5-1
D gene: TRBD2
J gene: TRBJ2-3
CDR3 protein: CASSLVVTSGSRNTDTQYF
CDR3 DNA: TGCGCCAGCAGCTTGGTGGTGACTAGCGGGAGCAGGAACACAGATACGCAGTATTTT

clone size: .
V gene: TRBV7-3
D gene: .
J gene: TRBJ2-2
CDR3 protein: CASSPAGPRTGELFF
CDR3 DNA: TGTGCCAGCAGCCCCGCGGGGCCGAGGACCGGGGAGCTGTTTTTT

clone size: .
V gene: TRBV9
D gene: .
J gene: TRBJ1-1
CDR3 protein: CASSPEVWGEEGEAFF
CDR3 DNA: TGTGCCAGCAGCCCAGAGGTCTGGGGGGAGGAGGGTGAAGCTTTCTTT

clone size: .
V gene: TRBV7-3
D gene: TRBD1
J gene: TRBJ1-2
CDR3 protein: CASSLTAGGNAYGYTF
CDR3 DNA: TGTGCCAGCAGCTTAACGGCAGGGGGCAACGCTTATGGCTACACCTTC

clone size: .
V gene: TRBV19
D gene: .
J gene: TRBJ2-2
CDR3 protein: CASSMGGGELFF
CDR3 DNA: TGTGCCAGTAGTATGGGGGGCGGGGAGCTGTTTTTT

clone size: .
V gene: TRBV7-2
D gene: TRBD1
J gene: TRBJ2-7
CDR3 protein: CASSGKGQGEQYF
CDR3 DNA: TGTGCCAGCAGCGGAAAAGGACAGGGCGAGCAGTACTTC

clone size: .
V gene: TRBV5-1
D gene: .
J gene: TRBJ1-1
CDR3 protein: CASSLARVAANTEAFF
CDR3 DNA: TGCGCCAGCAGCTTGGCCCGTGTGGCGGCGAACACTGAAGCTTTCTTT

clone size: .
V gene: TRBV29-1
D gene: .
J gene: TRBJ1-2
CDR3 protein: CSVEDWQSPNYGYTF
CDR3 DNA: TGCAGCGTTGAAGATTGGCAGTCCCCCAACTATGGCTACACCTTC

clone size: .
V gene: TRBV19
D gene: TRBD1
J gene: TRBJ1-3
CDR3 protein: CASSADRGDSGNTIYF
CDR3 DNA: TGTGCCAGTAGTGCCGACAGGGGAGACTCTGGAAACACCATATATTTT

clone size: .
V gene: TRBV18
D gene: TRBD2
J gene: TRBJ2-7
CDR3 protein: CASSLLAGADEQYF
CDR3 DNA: TGTGCCAGCTCACTTCTAGCGGGAGCGGACGAGCAGTACTTC

clone size: .
V gene: TRBV24-1
D gene: .
J gene: TRBJ2-5
CDR3 protein: CATSDFPRGGLETQYF
CDR3 DNA: TGTGCCACCAGTGACTTTCCCCGAGGAGGTCTAGAGACCCAGTACTTC

clone size: once
V gene: TRBV3-1/TRBV3-2
D gene: TRBD2
J gene: TRBJ2-7
CDR3 protein: CASSQGTSGSYEQYF
CDR3 DNA: TGTGCCAGCAGCCAAGGGACTAGCGGGAGCTACGAGCAGTACTTC

clone size: .
V gene: TRBV29-1
D gene: .
J gene: TRBJ2-2
CDR3 protein: CSITRSGSNTGELFF
CDR3 DNA: TGCAGCATCACCAGATCGGGATCGAACACCGGGGAGCTGTTTTTT

clone size: .
V gene: TRBV6-5
D gene: .
J gene: TRBJ1-2
CDR3 protein: CASTPQQRFYGYTF
CDR3 DNA: TGTGCCAGCACCCCTCAACAGAGATTCTATGGCTACACCTTC